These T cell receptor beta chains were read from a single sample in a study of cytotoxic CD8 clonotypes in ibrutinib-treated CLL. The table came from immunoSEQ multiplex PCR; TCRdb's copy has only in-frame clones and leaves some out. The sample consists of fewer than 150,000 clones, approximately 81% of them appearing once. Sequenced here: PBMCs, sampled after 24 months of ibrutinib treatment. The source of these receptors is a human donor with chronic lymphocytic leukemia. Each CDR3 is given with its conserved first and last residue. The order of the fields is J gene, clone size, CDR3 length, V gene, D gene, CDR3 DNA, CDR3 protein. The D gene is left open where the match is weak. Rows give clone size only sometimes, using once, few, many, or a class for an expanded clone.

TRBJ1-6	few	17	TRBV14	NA	TGTGCCAGCAGCCAAGGGCCCAGGGTAGGTTGGGAATCACCCCTCCACTTT	CASSQGPRVGWESPLHF
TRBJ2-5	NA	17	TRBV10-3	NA	TGTGCCATCAGTGAGTCAAAGACAGCTTCGAGACAAGAGACCCAGTACTTC	CAISESKTASRQETQYF
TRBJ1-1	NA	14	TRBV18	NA	TGTGCCAGCTCACCCCGGGACCCAAGCACGATCGCTTTCTTT	CASSPRDPSTIAFF
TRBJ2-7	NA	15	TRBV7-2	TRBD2	TGTGCCAGCAGCCCCAGCGGGGGTCTTACCTACGAGCAGTACTTC	CASSPSGGLTYEQYF
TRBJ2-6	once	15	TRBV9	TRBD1	TGTGCCAGCAGCATAGACAGGGCTGGGGCCAACGTCCTGACTTTC	CASSIDRAGANVLTF
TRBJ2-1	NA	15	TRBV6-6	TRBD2	TGTGCCAGCAGGGCCGAACTAGCGGGATACAATGAGCAGTTCTTC	CASRAELAGYNEQFF
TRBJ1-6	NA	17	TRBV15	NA	TGTGCCACCAGCAGAGATCATACGATTGCCTATAATTCACCCCTCCACTTT	CATSRDHTIAYNSPLHF
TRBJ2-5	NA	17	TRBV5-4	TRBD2	TGTGCCAGCAGCCAGGTTGCGGGGGGTCAGGGACAAGAGACCCAGTACTTC	CASSQVAGGQGQETQYF
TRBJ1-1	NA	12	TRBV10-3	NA	TGTGCCATCAGTGAAATGGGTGCTGAAGCTTTCTTT	CAISEMGAEAFF
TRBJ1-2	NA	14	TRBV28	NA	TGTGCCAGCAGTCTGACCGGGACGGCCTCCGGCTACACCTTC	CASSLTGTASGYTF
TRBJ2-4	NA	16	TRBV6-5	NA	TGTGCCAGCAGTTACTCGAGGGTCCTAGCCAAAAACATTCAGTACTTC	CASSYSRVLAKNIQYF
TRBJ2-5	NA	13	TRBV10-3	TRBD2	TGTGCCAGCATCAATGCGGGGGTTCAGACCCAGTACTTC	CASINAGVQTQYF
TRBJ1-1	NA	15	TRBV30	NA	TGTGCCTGGAGGGTCCGGGACGCCAAAAACACTGAAGCTTTCTTT	CAWRVRDAKNTEAFF
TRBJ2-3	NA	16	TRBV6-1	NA	TGTGCCAGCAGTGAGGTTAGAGGGGCCAGCACAGATACGCAGTATTTT	CASSEVRGASTDTQYF
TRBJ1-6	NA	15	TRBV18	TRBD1	TGTGCCAGCTCACCGCAAAACAGGGGAAATTCACCCCTCCACTTT	CASSPQNRGNSPLHF
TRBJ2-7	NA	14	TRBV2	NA	TGTGCCAGCAGTGAAGGGCGGACCCCTATCGAGCAGTACTTC	CASSEGRTPIEQYF